The entry that follows covers one T cell receptor beta chain sequence. This sample was included in a study of T cells in Graves' hyperthyroidism and ophthalmopathy. V dropped 5 bases and J dropped 9 bases, with 22 bases sitting between them. The CDR3 is made up of 14 amino acids. Germline loops: CDR1 SQVTM, CDR2 ANQGSEA. There were TCR beta CDR3 regions amplified from RNA transcripts. When the TCR CDR3 underwent first-round RT-PCR, the HTBI primer set was used. Each CDR3 protein is one row after TCRdb ran MiXCR on the multiplex PCR reads. The table shows about 700,000 distinct CDR3 sequences, with over 40% occurring only once.

The sequence was obtained from an adult man with Graves' disease, either hyperthyroidism or ophthalmopathy (not recorded which). The sample taken for sequencing was peripheral blood or thyroid tissue (not recorded which). This chain uses TRBV29-1 with TRBJ2-5, with a possible D match to TRBD2 (5 bases). CDR3 sequence reads: CSVSKGGRNQPQYF. The CDR3 DNA reads TGCAGCGTTTCCAAGGGCGGGCGCAATCAGCCCCAGTACTTC.